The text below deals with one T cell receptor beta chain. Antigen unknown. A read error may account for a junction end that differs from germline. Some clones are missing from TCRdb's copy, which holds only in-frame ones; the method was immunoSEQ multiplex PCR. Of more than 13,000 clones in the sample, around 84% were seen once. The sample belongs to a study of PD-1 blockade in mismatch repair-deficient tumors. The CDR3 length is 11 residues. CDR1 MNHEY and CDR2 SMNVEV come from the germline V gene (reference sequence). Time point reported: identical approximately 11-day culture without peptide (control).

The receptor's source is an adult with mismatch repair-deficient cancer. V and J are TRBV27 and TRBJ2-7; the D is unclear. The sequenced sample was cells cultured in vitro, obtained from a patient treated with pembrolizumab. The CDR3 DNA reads TGTGCCAGCGGTTTTCTCTACGAGCAGTACTTC. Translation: CASGFLYEQYF.